The next 14 T cell receptor beta chains were all read from a single sample in a study of T cell responses to AZD1222 COVID-19 vaccine. Data came from immunoSEQ multiplex PCR; TCRdb stores just in-frame clones and leaves some out. The sample includes 150,000 to 200,000 clones, around nine tenths of them seen just once. Sequenced material: peripheral blood, taken on day 0 of AZD1222 vaccination. The receptor source for this set is an adult in good health.

The chain is built from TRBV7-2 and TRBJ1-5, with D possibly matching TRBD1 (5 bases). The CDR3 loop spans 13 amino acids. V lost 2 bases and J 5 bases, leaving 7 bases between the germline ends. Germline values: CDR1 SGHTA, CDR2 FQGNSA. This CDR3 is CASSLKGYQPQHF. The CDR3 DNA reads as TGTGCCAGCAGCTTAAAGGGGTATCAGCCCCAGCATTTT.

A few counts support this clone. Other DNA variants within this sample encode the same CDR3. This chain uses TRBV19 with TRBJ1-4; the match to TRBD1 covers 7 bases. CDR3 size: 15 residues. The V gene end was trimmed by 6 bases and the J gene end by 0 bases; junction bases not matched to a gene: 4. Germline CDR1 LNHDA, CDR2 SQIVND (reference sequence). The CDR3 nucleotides read TGTGCCAGTAGCACCGGGACAGCAACTAATGAAAAACTGTTTTTT. Its protein product is CASSTGTATNEKLFF.

The genes are TRBV6-1 and TRBJ2-3; D is ambiguous. V shed 3 bases and J shed 5 bases, with 6 bases lying between them. Germline V CDR1 and CDR2: MNHNS, SASEGT. CDR3 size: 12 residues. For the CDR3, the DNA is TGTGCCAGCAGTGACACGGGAGATACGCAGTATTTT. Its translation: CASSDTGDTQYF.

The count of this clone is one. V usage is TRBV6-1 and J usage is TRBJ1-1; D is perhaps TRBD1 (6 bases). The CDR3 spans 16 residues. Germline V CDR1 and CDR2: MNHNS, SASEGT. Trimming shortened V by 0 bases and J by 0 bases, and 11 bases separated the two germline ends. This chain's CDR3 is CASSEAMGALNTEAFF. The CDR3 region has the DNA TGTGCCAGCAGTGAAGCTATGGGGGCGCTGAACACTGAAGCTTTCTTT.

The J gene is TRBJ2-5, the V gene TRBV7-9, with D unclear. Germline V CDR1 and CDR2: SEHNR, FQNEAQ (reference sequence). The CDR3 is 14 residues long. The V and J ends lost 5 bases and 2 bases respectively, with 12 bases between them. In DNA, the CDR3 is TGTGCCAGCAGCCCAAGGACGTCGCAAGAGACCCAGTACTTC. Its protein product is CASSPRTSQETQYF.

This clone occurred a few times. This rearrangement joins TRBV7-9 to TRBJ1-5, with D uncertain. Trimming shortened V by 5 bases and J by 7 bases, and 15 bases separated the two germline ends. This CDR3 spans 14 amino acids. From germline, CDR1 is SEHNR and CDR2 FQNEAQ (reference sequence). DNA for the CDR3: TGTGCCAGCAGCCCACCGGGTTCATTACAGCCCCAGCATTTT. Residues: CASSPPGSLQPQHF.

This rearrangement joins TRBV6-5 to TRBJ2-2; 8 bases are a match to TRBD2. CDR1 is MNHEY, CDR2 SVGAGI, per germline. V lost 6 bases and J lost 6; bases outside the gene matches: 9. The CDR3 sequence is 15 residues long. The CDR3 region is CASRAGGGLAGELFF. As DNA, the CDR3 is TGTGCCAGCAGGGCCGGGGGGGGCTTGGCCGGGGAGCTGTTTTTT.

The chain carries TRBV2 and TRBJ2-5, with TRBD2 identical over 14 bases. Trimming removed 6 bases from V and 2 bases from J; junction bases left unmatched: 17. This CDR3 has 20 amino acids. In germline, CDR1 is SNHLY, CDR2 FYNNEI. Here the CDR3 reads CASSNRERGLAGGPQETQYF. In nucleotides, the CDR3 is TGTGCCAGCAGCAACCGAGAGAGAGGACTAGCGGGGGGACCACAAGAGACCCAGTACTTC.

The chain recombines TRBV9 with TRBJ1-2; 9 bases line up with TRBD1. CDR1 is SGDLS, CDR2 YYNGEE, per germline. Germline trimming cut 3 bases from V and 7 bases from J; bases unmatched to any gene: 10. There are 15 residues in the CDR3. CDR3: CASSAGGDRVSGYTF. CDR3 coding DNA: TGTGCCAGCAGCGCCGGAGGGGACAGGGTGTCTGGCTACACCTTC.

V is TRBV18 and J is TRBJ1-5; D unclear. This CDR3 has 13 amino acids. With 2 bases removed from V and 0 bases from J, the gap between germline ends came to 2 bases. The germline gives CDR1 KGHSH, CDR2 LQKENI. The CDR3 DNA follows: TGTGCCAGCTCACCAGGTAGCAATCAGCCCCAGCATTTT. It yields the protein CASSPGSNQPQHF. Full variable domain (remainder filled in from reference TRBV18 and TRBJ1-5): NAGVMQNPRHLVRRRGQEARLRCSPMKGHSHVYWYRQLPEEGLKFMVYLQKENIIDESGMPKERFSAEFPKEGPSILRIQQVVRGDSAAYFCASSPGSNQPQHFGDGTRLSIL.

The rearrangement uses TRBV9 and TRBJ2-1; 7 positions match TRBD2. Germline trimming cut 0 bases from V and 9 bases from J; bases unmatched to any gene: 6. The germline gives CDR1 SGDLS, CDR2 YYNGEE. The CDR3 runs to 14 residues. The CDR3 loop reads CASSVVVAGGEQFF. The CDR3 region has the DNA TGTGCCAGCAGCGTAGTGGTAGCGGGCGGTGAGCAGTTCTTC.

The genes are TRBV20-1 and TRBJ1-2; TRBD1 aligns across 9 bases. Germline loops: CDR1 DFQATT, CDR2 SNEGSKA (reference sequence). The ends lost 3 bases at V and 7 bases at J; junction bases unmatched: 9. The CDR3 spans 14 residues. In DNA form, the CDR3 reads TGCAGTGCTAGTCCGGGACAGGGTGCTTTTGGCTACACCTTC. It is translated as CSASPGQGAFGYTF.

The chain couples TRBV9 to TRBJ1-1, with 9 bases lining up with TRBD1. V gave up 1 base and J gave up 4 bases; unmatched junction bases: 2. The germline CDR1 and CDR2 sequences are SGDLS and YYNGEE. The CDR3 runs 14 residues. The CDR3 DNA follows: TGTGCCAGCAGCGTAACGACAGGGGGCACTGAAGCTTTCTTT. Translation gives CASSVTTGGTEAFF.

The chain links TRBV6-5 to TRBJ2-3, with D unresolved. Trimming removed 0 bases at V and 4 bases at J, with 8 bases between. Germline CDR1 reads MNHEY; CDR2 reads SVGAGI. The CDR3 loop spans 14 amino acids. CDR3 loop: CASSYSTVPDTQYF. The CDR3 DNA sequence: TGTGCCAGCAGTTACTCGACGGTCCCAGATACGCAGTATTTT.